Below, 24 T cell receptor beta chains from the same sample are listed, as sequenced in a study of cytomegalovirus exposure and HLA in healthy donors. Some clones are missing from TCRdb's copy, which holds only in-frame ones; the method was immunoSEQ multiplex PCR. The profile shows approximately 200,000 clones, over 80% of them singletons. Specimen: PBMCs. The receptors stem from a woman aged 18-29 years in good health and CMV-seronegative.

The chain employs TRBV10-3 and TRBJ1-5; D is unclear. V was shortened by 3 bases and J by 3 bases, with 9 bases between the two germline ends. The CDR3 has 14 residues. Germline CDR1 is ENHRY and CDR2 is SYGVKD. The DNA for the CDR3 is TGTGCCATCAGTGATGCGGGAAACAATCAGCCCCAGCATTTT. Its translation: CAISDAGNNQPQHF.

This clone came up once. The genes are TRBV10-3 and TRBJ1-2; TRBD1 is a possible D gene (6 bases). V was shortened by 5 bases and J by 13 bases, with 14 bases between the two germline ends. The length of the CDR3 is 11 residues. Per germline, CDR1 ENHRY and CDR2 SYGVKD. CDR3 residues: CAISNRESCTF. CDR3 nucleotide sequence: TGTGCCATCAGTAACAGGGAATCTTGCACCTTC.

This sequence joins TRBV28 and TRBJ2-1; 7 bases are a match to TRBD1. The V and J ends lost 5 bases and 7 bases, in that order; junction bases with no gene match: 11. The germline V gene encodes CDR1 MDHEN and CDR2 SYDVKM. The length of the CDR3 is 15 residues. The chain's CDR3 is CASSKMGFRGNEQFF. The CDR3 coding sequence is TGTGCCAGCAGTAAGATGGGGTTCAGGGGGAATGAGCAGTTCTTC.

V and J are TRBV6-6 and TRBJ1-1, with 10 bases identical to TRBD1. CDR3 length equals 12 residues. Germline CDR1 reads MNHNY; CDR2 reads SVGAGI (reference sequence). With V trimmed by 6 bases and J by 10 bases, 5 bases remained unmatched. The DNA for the CDR3 is TGTGCCAGCAGAGTGGACAGGGGGGTAGCTTTCTTT. Its translation is CASRVDRGVAFF.

The chain recombines TRBV15 with TRBJ2-7, with D perhaps matching TRBD2 (7 bases). CDR1 LNHNV and CDR2 YYDKDF come from the germline V gene (reference sequence). This CDR3 contains 18 residues. Trimming removed 0 bases at V and 2 bases at J, with 20 bases between. CDR3 nucleotide sequence: TGTGCCACCAGCAGAGAGAGGGAGGGGGAGCGGCCCACCTACGAGCAGTACTTC. Residues: CATSREREGERPTYEQYF.

The chain is built from TRBV28 and TRBJ2-7; 10 bases align to TRBD1. Germline CDR1 is MDHEN and CDR2 is SYDVKM. The CDR3 extends over 14 amino acids. V shed 6 bases, J shed 4 bases, and the junction held 6 bases outside the gene matches. The CDR3 spells CASRRQGARYEQYF. For the CDR3, the DNA is TGTGCCAGCAGACGACAGGGGGCGCGGTACGAGCAGTACTTC.

V is TRBV27 and J is TRBJ1-5, with D tentatively TRBD1 (6 bases). Trimming stripped 0 bases from V and 3 bases from J, with 12 bases between. This CDR3 region has 16 residues. The germline V gene encodes CDR1 MNHEY and CDR2 SMNVEV (reference sequence). CDR3 sequence: CASSLSAGVPNQPQHF. The CDR3 DNA sequence: TGTGCCAGCAGTTTATCCGCAGGGGTGCCCAATCAGCCCCAGCATTTT.

V is TRBV7-9 and J is TRBJ2-7; 9 nucleotides align to TRBD1. The CDR3 totals 14 residues. The V and J ends lost 4 bases and 4 bases, in that order; junction bases with no gene match: 5. Germline loops: CDR1 SEHNR, CDR2 FQNEAQ (reference sequence). This CDR3 reads CASSYTGGGYEQYF. In DNA form, the CDR3 reads TGTGCCAGCAGCTATACAGGGGGCGGATACGAGCAGTACTTC.

The chain employs TRBV28 and TRBJ1-4, with D uncertain. The CDR3 is 15 residues long. Germline V gene lookup returns CDR1 MDHEN and CDR2 SYDVKM. Trimming stripped 2 bases from V and 5 bases from J, with 12 bases between. Here the CDR3 reads CASSLGGQRNEKLFF. In DNA form, the CDR3 reads TGTGCCAGCAGTTTAGGAGGGCAGAGGAATGAAAAACTGTTTTTT.

J is TRBJ1-1 and V is TRBV9; no firm D call. Germline V gene lookup returns CDR1 SGDLS and CDR2 YYNGEE. The CDR3 sequence is 12 residues long. V dropped 4 bases and J dropped 5 bases, with 9 bases sitting between them. CDR3 protein: CASSPRQTEAFF. The DNA of the CDR3 is TGTGCCAGCAGCCCCCGACAAACTGAAGCTTTCTTT. The full variable domain, its missing parts supplied by reference TRBV9 and TRBJ1-1, is DSGVTQTPKHLITATGQRVTLRCSPRSGDLSVYWYQQSLDQGLQFLIQYYNGEERAKGNILERFSAQQFPDLHSELNLSSLELGDSALYFCASSPRQTEAFFGQGTRLTVV.

The chain couples TRBV19 to TRBJ1-5, with D possibly matching TRBD1 (5 bases). Germline V gene data show CDR1 as LNHDA and CDR2 as SQIVND (reference sequence). Trimming cost V 7 bases and J 6 bases, with 16 bases left between them. The CDR3 consists of 14 residues. Here the CDR3 DNA reads TGTGCCAGTATGAAGGTAGGGGTCCCTCAGCCCCAGCATTTT. Translating it yields CASMKVGVPQPQHF.

The gene calls are TRBV5-4 and TRBJ2-5, with 11 bases identical to TRBD2. Germline lookup yields CDR1 SGHNT and CDR2 YYREEE (reference sequence). The CDR3 is 15 amino acids. With V trimmed by 2 bases and J by 2 bases, 2 bases remained unmatched. Here the CDR3 reads CASSLASGRQETQYF. Written as DNA, the CDR3 is TGTGCCAGCAGCTTAGCTAGCGGGAGGCAAGAGACCCAGTACTTC. Based on the CDR3 plus reference TRBV5-4 and TRBJ2-5, the full variable domain is ETGVTQSPTHLIKTRGQQVTLRCSSQSGHNTVSWYQQALGQGPQFIFQYYREEENGRGNFPPRFSGLQFPNYSSELNVNALELDDSALYLCASSLASGRQETQYFGPGTRLLVL.

The CDR3 reads CASSWDGGVRTEAFF. The CDR3 bases are TGCGCCAGCAGCTGGGACGGAGGGGTACGCACTGAAGCTTTCTTT. The V and J genes are TRBV5-1 and TRBJ1-1; TRBD1 might be the D (5 bases). The CDR3 has 15 residues. V was shortened by 3 bases and J by 4 bases, with 16 bases between the two germline ends. From germline, CDR1 is SGHRS and CDR2 YFSETQ.

V is TRBV27 and J is TRBJ2-7; D is possibly TRBD1 (6 bases). The germline CDR1 and CDR2 sequences are MNHEY and SMNVEV (reference sequence). The CDR3 is 13 amino acids. Trimming pared 2 bases from V and 3 bases from J, leaving 8 bases between. CDR3 residues: CASSLRGNYEQYF. The CDR3 DNA is TGTGCCAGCAGTTTAAGGGGGAACTACGAGCAGTACTTC.

This clone was observed once. The rearrangement links TRBV7-9 to TRBJ2-3; 7 bases align to TRBD2. The junction had 8 bases not matched to a gene; V was cut back by 2 bases and J by 6 bases. Per germline, CDR1 SEHNR and CDR2 FQNEAQ (reference sequence). The CDR3 contains 15 residues. CDR3 DNA: TGTGCCAGCAGCTTACAGCGGGACCCTGTGGATACGCAGTATTTT. It translates to CASSLQRDPVDTQYF.

This clone appeared once. Here the CDR3 reads CASSFRTSGRASTDTQYF. As DNA, the CDR3 is TGTGCCAGCAGCTTCCGGACTAGCGGGAGGGCCTCGACAGATACGCAGTATTTT. This chain joins TRBV7-6 and TRBJ2-3, with 15 bases matching TRBD2. V lost 3 bases, J lost 3 bases, and 7 bases stayed unmatched. CDR3 length: 18 residues. The V gene's germline CDR1 is SGHVS and CDR2 FNYEAQ.

The CDR3 region is CASSIVASYEQYF. CDR3 in DNA: TGTGCCAGTAGTATAGTGGCATCCTACGAGCAGTACTTC. The chain carries TRBV19 and TRBJ2-7; D is unresolved. The CDR3 runs 13 residues. V was clipped by 1 base and J by 1 base, with 5 bases between them. Per the germline V gene, CDR1 is LNHDA and CDR2 is SQIVND (reference sequence). Supplemented by reference TRBV19 and TRBJ2-7, the full variable domain reads DGGITQSPKYLFRKEGQNVTLSCEQNLNHDAMYWYRQDPGQGLRLIYYSQIVNDFQKGDIAEGYSVSREKKESFPLTVTSAQKNPTAFYLCASSIVASYEQYFGPGTRLTVT.

The chain carries TRBV18 and TRBJ2-3; D gene unclear. This CDR3 comprises 15 residues. With 3 bases removed from V and 0 bases from J, the gap between germline ends came to 10 bases. Germline V lookup: CDR1 KGHSH, CDR2 LQKENI. The DNA of the CDR3 is TGTGCCAGCTCACCCAAGCTTACTAGCACAGATACGCAGTATTTT. Its protein product is CASSPKLTSTDTQYF.

The chain joins TRBV5-1 to TRBJ1-2, with 7 bases matching TRBD1. CDR1 is SGHRS, CDR2 YFSETQ, per germline. The ends lost 4 bases at V and 2 bases at J; junction bases unmatched: 8. The CDR3 has 15 amino acids. Here the CDR3 reads CASSPRQGPNYGYTF. The DNA of the CDR3 is TGCGCCAGCAGCCCCCGACAGGGTCCCAACTATGGCTACACCTTC. Together with reference TRBV5-1 and TRBJ1-2, the CDR3 gives the full variable domain: KAGVTQTPRYLIKTRGQQVTLSCSPISGHRSVSWYQQTPGQGLQFLFEYFSETQRNKGNFPGRFSGRQFSNSRSEMNVSTLELGDSALYLCASSPRQGPNYGYTFGSGTRLTVV.

As DNA, the CDR3 is TGTGCCAGCAGCCCCGGACTAGCTAGCACAGATACGCAGTATTTT. Its translation: CASSPGLASTDTQYF. The chain uses TRBV6-6 and TRBJ2-3; TRBD2 aligns across 8 bases. This CDR3 is 15 amino acids long. Germline trimming cut 6 bases from V and 0 bases from J; bases unmatched to any gene: 5. The germline V gene encodes CDR1 MNHNY and CDR2 SVGAGI (reference sequence).

V and J are TRBV30 and TRBJ2-1; 11 positions match TRBD2. CDR1 is GTSNPN and CDR2 is SVGIG in the germline V gene (reference sequence). CDR3 length: 16 residues. V dropped 1 base and J dropped 5; count of bases not matched to a gene: 7. CDR3 sequence: CAWSGNSGRDNNEQFF. The CDR3 DNA reads TGTGCCTGGAGTGGAAATAGCGGGAGGGATAACAATGAGCAGTTCTTC.

The chain combines TRBV19 with TRBJ1-4; 9 bases are shared with TRBD1. Germline V gene data show CDR1 as LNHDA and CDR2 as SQIVND (reference sequence). J gave up 3 bases and V 4 bases, and 9 bases lay outside the gene matches. The CDR3 loop spans 17 amino acids. The CDR3 bases are TGTGCCAGTAGTAGGTCACAGGGGGCGAAACCTAATGAAAAACTGTTTTTT. This translates into CASSRSQGAKPNEKLFF.

This chain joins TRBV27 and TRBJ2-3; D not resolved. V lost 7 bases to trimming and J lost 0 bases, with 17 bases between them. Germline assignment: CDR1 MNHEY and CDR2 SMNVEV (reference sequence). The CDR3 runs 16 residues. In nucleotides, the CDR3 is TGTGCCAGCACCCCGGCGCCGGGTTGGAGCACAGATACGCAGTATTTT. The encoded protein is CASTPAPGWSTDTQYF.

The rearrangement links TRBV11-2 to TRBJ1-2; tentative D call: TRBD1 (6 bases). V was cut by 5 bases and J by 4 bases, with 17 bases left in between. Germline V gives CDR1 SGHAT, CDR2 FQNNGV. The CDR3 is made up of 15 amino acids. In DNA form, the CDR3 reads TGTGCCAGCAGCCTAACAGGGAGTGATATCTATGGCTACACCTTC. It encodes CASSLTGSDIYGYTF.